Listed here are 27 T cell receptor beta chains from one sample, sequenced in a study of molecular identifiers for immune sequencing clone quantification. TCRdb re-derived calls from the PCR reads in MiXCR, one entry per CDR3 protein. The sample has 80,000 to 130,000 distinct CDR3 sequences; roughly a third are singletons. Sequencing was performed on naive CD8+ T cells from blood, with Jurkat cell RNA spiked in. Indicated subset: FACS-sorted CD8+CD4-CCR7+CD45RA+ naive T cells. These receptor sequences come from a human donor in good health. Some libraries in this study had Jurkat cell RNA spiked in.

The gene calls are TRBV14 and TRBJ2-2; 7 nucleotides agree with TRBD2. This CDR3 contains 14 residues. Germline V gene data show CDR1 as SGHDN and CDR2 as FVKESK. Losses at the gene ends were 4 bases for V and 3 bases for J; bases not matched to a gene: 2. The CDR3, as DNA: TGTGCCAGCAGCCGGCTAGCGGACACCGGGGAGCTGTTTTTT. Its translation is CASSRLADTGELFF.

To note about this clonotype: The junction shows a germline mismatch at one end, possibly a read error. The V and J genes are TRBV27 and TRBJ2-1; tentatively, D is TRBD2 (5 bases). Germline CDR1 is MNHEY and CDR2 is SMNVEV (reference sequence). This CDR3 has 14 amino acids. In DNA form, the CDR3 reads TGTGCCAGCAGTTTATTGGGAGTAGGTAATGGGCAGTTCTTC. It codes for CASSLLGVGNGQFF.

A word on this clonotype: A much larger clone lies one base from this, so it may be a read error. This is likely a read error, given that the CDR3 carries no conserved phenylalanine or tryptophan at its end. The rearrangement links TRBV28 to TRBJ2-3, with 15 bases lining up with TRBD2. The germline CDR1 and CDR2 sequences are MDHEN and SYDVKM. The CDR3 contains 18 residues. The V gene end was trimmed by 5 bases and the J gene end by 3 bases; junction bases not matched to a gene: 9. The CDR3 spells CASSLLPGLAGGTDTQYL. The CDR3 DNA reads as TGTGCCAGCAGTCTCCTACCGGGACTAGCGGGAGGAACAGATACGCAGTATCTT.

This clonotype was counted a few times. The V call is TRBV19, the J call TRBJ2-7; D ambiguous. CDR3 size: 15 residues. Trimming took off 1 base at V and 2 bases at J, with 12 bases between the two ends. In germline, CDR1 is LNHDA, CDR2 SQIVND (reference sequence). CDR3 nucleotides: TGTGCCAGTAGTATAGGGCCGGGCCAGGCCTACGAGCAGTACTTC. It is translated as CASSIGPGQAYEQYF. The full variable domain, in which reference TRBV19 and TRBJ2-7 provide the parts outside the CDR3, is DGGITQSPKYLFRKEGQNVTLSCEQNLNHDAMYWYRQDPGQGLRLIYYSQIVNDFQKGDIAEGYSVSREKKESFPLTVTSAQKNPTAFYLCASSIGPGQAYEQYFGPGTRLTVT.

This clonotype was observed a handful of times. This chain links TRBV6-6 with TRBJ1-5, with D hard to call. Trimming removed 10 bases from V and 6 bases from J, with 16 bases in between. The V gene's germline CDR1 is MNHNY and CDR2 SVGAGI (reference sequence). This CDR3 comprises 13 residues. The CDR3 loop is CATQWAIGQPQHF. The CDR3 nucleotides are TGTGCCACCCAGTGGGCTATCGGTCAGCCCCAGCATTTT.

As concerns this clonotype: One junction end does not reproduce the germline sequence, and a read error may be involved. This chain joins TRBV20-1 and TRBJ2-7, with TRBD2 identical over 11 bases. CDR3 length: 12 residues. Germline V gene sequence: CDR1 DFQATT, CDR2 SNEGSKA (reference sequence). The CDR3 bases are TGTGGGACTAGCGGTCCCTCCTACGAGCAGTACTTC. It encodes CGTSGPSYEQYF.

A remark on this clonotype: It may be a read error: a sequence one base away is much more abundant. The rearrangement joins TRBV5-6 to TRBJ2-1, with TRBD2 identical over 8 bases. The CDR3 loop spans 14 amino acids. Germline-derived CDR1 and CDR2 are SGHDT and YYEEEE. The CDR3 DNA reads TGTGCCAGCAGCGGAGAGGGACTAGGCGGTGAGCTGTTCTTC. This gives the protein CASSGEGLGGELFF.

This clonotype was observed a few times. The rearrangement joins TRBV28 to TRBJ2-3; TRBD2 might be the D (5 bases). This CDR3 region has 15 residues. V lost 6 bases, J lost 2 bases, and 15 bases lay in between. Germline assignment: CDR1 MDHEN and CDR2 SYDVKM. The CDR3 reads CASRAADFPTDTQYF. In DNA, the CDR3 is TGTGCCAGCAGGGCAGCGGACTTTCCCACAGATACGCAGTATTTT.

In this sample, this clonotype turned up many times. The CDR3 spells CASYPWDSGPGELFF. The DNA of the CDR3 is TGTGCCAGCTACCCGTGGGACTCGGGTCCCGGGGAGCTGTTTTTT. This chain connects TRBV28 to TRBJ2-2; D may be TRBD2 (6 bases). CDR1 and CDR2 from the germline V gene are MDHEN and SYDVKM. The CDR3 extends over 15 amino acids. The germline V and J ends were trimmed by 8 bases and 6 bases, with 19 bases remaining between them. Using reference TRBV28 and TRBJ2-2 for the parts outside the CDR3, the full variable domain is DVKVTQSSRYLVKRTGEKVFLECVQDMDHENMFWYRQDPGLGLRLIYFSYDVKMKEKGDIPEGYSVSREKKERFSLILESASTNQTSMYLCASYPWDSGPGELFFGEGSRLTVL.

Note on this clonotype: One junction end does not reproduce the germline sequence, and a read error may be involved. The V gene is TRBV6-5, the J gene TRBJ2-3; D might be TRBD1 or TRBD2, each matching 6 bases. From germline, CDR1 is MNHEY and CDR2 SVGAGI. The CDR3 has 14 residues. DNA for the CDR3: TGTGCCAGCAGTTACGGGGGGCGAGTAGATACGCTGTATTTT. Encoded protein: CASSYGGRVDTLYF.

This clonotype was detected only a few times. This sequence joins TRBV12-3 or TRBV12-4 and TRBJ2-5; the D is unclear. The CDR3 is 15 residues long. V lost 1 base and J 5 bases, leaving 14 bases between the germline ends. The CDR3 bases are TGTGCCAGCAGTTTAGAACTGCCTCGCCAGGAGACCCAGTACTTC. Its translation: CASSLELPRQETQYF.

This clonotype was counted a few times. The chain is built from TRBV28 and TRBJ1-2; D uncertain. The CDR3 totals 17 residues. Deletions cut 7 bases from V and 5 bases from J, with 26 bases between. From germline, CDR1 is MDHEN and CDR2 SYDVKM. CDR3 nucleotide sequence: TGTGCCAGCACCAAAGGCGCCCGAACCGCAGCCCTATATGGCTACACCTTC. This codes for CASTKGARTAALYGYTF.

Of note for this clonotype: A read error is possible here, since a much larger clone lies one base away. This chain links TRBV4-2 with TRBJ2-7, with a tentative D call TRBD1 (5 bases). This CDR3 has 17 residues. The germline CDR1 and CDR2 sequences are LGHNA and YNFKEQ. V lost 4 bases and J 5 bases, leaving 24 bases between the germline ends. CDR3 loop: CASSPGHGVLSTNEQYF. The CDR3 nucleotides are TGTGCCAGCAGCCCAGGACACGGAGTACTGTCGACCAACGAGCAGTACTTC.

The chain links TRBV6-2 or TRBV6-3 to TRBJ1-4, with 10 bases identical to TRBD1. V was pared by 2 bases and J by 0 bases, with 9 bases of the junction left unmatched. The germline gives CDR1 MNHEY, CDR2 SVGEGT. CDR3 size: 19 residues. DNA of the CDR3: TGTGCCAGCAGTTACACGGCGGGACAGGGGTTTGCAACTAATGAAAAACTGTTTTTT. Translation gives CASSYTAGQGFATNEKLFF.

To note about this clonotype: Just one base apart from a much larger clone, this may be a read error. The chain links TRBV2 to TRBJ2-7; D perhaps matches TRBD1 (6 bases). Germline V gene data show CDR1 as SNHLY and CDR2 as FYNNEI. This CDR3 contains 15 residues. The germline V and J ends were trimmed by 11 bases and 1 base, with 21 bases remaining between them. CDR3 amino acids: CACIDPRDKSYEQYF. Here the CDR3 DNA reads TGTGCCTGCATCGACCCCCGGGACAAATCCTACGAGCAGTACTTC.

This clonotype was recorded many times. This chain uses TRBV28 with TRBJ2-4; 8 positions agree with TRBD1. Germline V CDR1 and CDR2: MDHEN, SYDVKM. The CDR3 has 14 residues. The V and J ends lost 1 base and 7 bases, in that order; junction bases with no gene match: 3. The CDR3 DNA is TGTGCCAGCAGTTTATTTGACAGGGGCAACATTCAGTACTTC. Protein product: CASSLFDRGNIQYF.

Only a few counts were recorded for this clonotype. The V call is TRBV7-9, the J call TRBJ2-1; D remains unclear. Trimming left V 1 base short and J 5 bases short, with 12 bases between. The CDR3 loop spans 15 amino acids. Germline V gene sequence: CDR1 SEHNR, CDR2 FQNEAQ (reference sequence). CDR3 nucleotide sequence: TGTGCCAGCAGCTTAGTAGGCGGACGGAACAATGAGCAGTTCTTC. As protein: CASSLVGGRNNEQFF.

V and J are TRBV29-1 and TRBJ2-1; perhaps TRBD1 as D (6 bases). From germline, CDR1 is SQVTM and CDR2 ANQGSEA. With 4 bases removed from V and 13 bases from J, the gap between germline ends came to 17 bases. The length of the CDR3 is 12 residues. CDR3 nucleotides: TGCAGCGTTGGGGACACCCTCGACCCCCAGTTCTTC. It is translated as CSVGDTLDPQFF.

This clonotype was picked up many times. CDR3 protein: CASSEDNEQFF. In DNA, the CDR3 is TGTGCCAGCAGTGAGGACAATGAGCAGTTCTTC. The rearrangement links TRBV6-1 to TRBJ2-1; D ambiguous. Trimming removed 3 bases at V and 5 bases at J, with 2 bases between. The CDR3 totals 11 residues. Germline CDR1 and CDR2: MNHNS and SASEGT.

Of note for this clonotype: Just one base apart from a much larger clone, this may be a read error. This chain links TRBV29-1 with TRBJ1-1; D is perhaps TRBD1 (6 bases). CDR1 and CDR2 (germline): SQVTM, ANQGSEA. The CDR3 covers 13 residues. The CDR3, as DNA: TGCAGCGTTGACGGGGGGCGGGTAACTGAAGCTATCTTT. Translated: CSVDGGRVTEAIF.

This clonotype was picked up one time. A much larger clone differs by one base, so this may be a read error. Here the CDR3 omits its conserved ending phenylalanine or tryptophan, so a read error is the likely source. The chain joins TRBV4-3 to TRBJ2-7; 10 nucleotides align to TRBD1. V dropped 4 bases and J dropped 1; count of bases not matched to a gene: 1. Germline V CDR1 and CDR2: LGHNA, YSLEER. The CDR3 contains 14 residues. The CDR3 is CASSPGQGSYEQYY. The CDR3 nucleotides are TGCGCCAGCAGCCCGGGACAGGGGTCCTACGAGCAGTACTAC.

Comment on this clonotype: The germline gene is not matched at one end of the junction; a read error may be the cause. J is TRBJ2-3 and V is TRBV5-1; 9 positions match TRBD2. Germline lookup yields CDR1 SGHRS and CDR2 YFSETQ. This CDR3 region has 16 residues. In nucleotides, the CDR3 is TGCGCCAGCAGCTTCCGCGGGAGGGAGAGGACAGAAACGCAGTATTTT. Translation gives CASSFRGRERTETQYF.

This clonotype was seen a few times. V gene TRBV5-4 combines with J gene TRBJ2-7; unclear D gene. Looked up from germline, CDR1 is SGHNT and CDR2 is YYREEE (reference sequence). The V and J ends lost 3 bases and 1 base respectively, with 8 bases between them. The CDR3 runs 13 residues. The CDR3 DNA sequence: TGTGCCAGCAGCTCGGACGGGTCCTACGAGCAGTACTTC. Encoded protein: CASSSDGSYEQYF.

This clonotype was seen at least ten times. The gene calls are TRBV5-1 and TRBJ2-7; tentative D call: TRBD1 (6 bases). Germline V gene sequence: CDR1 SGHRS, CDR2 YFSETQ. CDR3 length equals 13 residues. The germline V and J ends were trimmed by 4 bases and 4 bases, with 12 bases remaining between them. The DNA for the CDR3 is TGCGCCAGCAGCCCAGGGGTCAGATACGAGCAGTACTTC. This sequence encodes CASSPGVRYEQYF.

For this clonotype: A much larger clone is a single base away; this may be a read error. The V gene is TRBV28, the J gene TRBJ1-5; TRBD1 matches 8 bases. The germline V gene has CDR1 MDHEN and CDR2 SYDVKM. The CDR3 runs to 14 residues. CDR3 bases: TGTGCCTGCAGTTCAAGACAGGGGATTCAGCCCCAGCATTTT. Translating it yields CACSSRQGIQPQHF. The full variable domain, with the rest looked up from reference TRBV28 and TRBJ1-5, is DVKVTQSSRYLVKRTGEKVFLECVQDMDHENMFWYRQDPGLGLRLIYFSYDVKMKEKGDIPEGYSVSREKKERFSLILESASTNQTSMYLCACSSRQGIQPQHFGDGTRLSIL.

This clonotype was detected only a few times. J is TRBJ2-7 and V is TRBV6-5, with D possibly matching TRBD1 (5 bases). CDR3 length equals 11 residues. Between the trimmed V and J ends, which lost 6 bases and 7 bases, there was a span of 10 bases. CDR1 is MNHEY and CDR2 is SVGAGI in the germline V gene. DNA of the CDR3: TGTGCCAGCAGGGCAGGGTGGGAGCAGTACTTC. Its translation is CASRAGWEQYF.

Regarding this clonotype: It may be a read error: a sequence one base away is much more abundant. The V and J genes are TRBV28 and TRBJ2-2; D is perhaps TRBD1 or TRBD2 (5 bases each). Germline V gives CDR1 MDHEN, CDR2 SYDVKM. This CDR3 spans 13 amino acids. The CDR3, as DNA: TGTGCCAGCAGTTACAGGAACACCGGGGAGCTGTATTTT. Protein: CASSYRNTGELYF.